A selection of T cell receptor beta chains follows, all from one sample in a study of blood T cells in healthy people across ages. TCRdb re-called the 5' RACE reads with MiXCR, one entry per CDR3 protein. The sample shows 650,000 to 1,000,000 distinct CDR3 sequences, less than 60% of them seen only once. Sequenced input: blood. Source of these receptors: an elderly man in good health. CDR3s include the opening cysteine and the closing phenylalanine or tryptophan. A D gene is named only where the DNA matches it firmly. Clone size is stated in some rows and not others, as once, few, many or a class when expanded.

j_gene | abundance | d_gene | v_gene | CDR3nt | CDR3aa
TRBJ2-4 | many | TRBD2 | TRBV29-1 | TGCAGCGTCGTAGCCCCGGGACTACACATTCAGTACTTC | CSVVAPGLHIQYF
TRBJ2-7 | many | TRBD1 | TRBV7-2 | TGTGCCAGCAGCTTGCTCGAGGCGACAGGGATCCACGAGCAGTACTTC | CASSLLEATGIHEQYF
TRBJ2-3 | NA | NA | TRBV7-2 | TGTGCCAGCAGCTTCTCCCCGGTCACAGATACGCAGTATTTT | CASSFSPVTDTQYF
TRBJ1-6 | few | TRBD1 | TRBV28 | TGTGCCAGCAGTTTGGGACAGACAAATTCACCCCTCCACTTT | CASSLGQTNSPLHF
TRBJ2-3 | medium-sized | TRBD2 | TRBV24-1 | TGTGCCACCAGTGGGACTAGCGCTTCAGATACGCAGTATTTT | CATSGTSASDTQYF
TRBJ1-4 | NA | TRBD1 | TRBV12-3/TRBV12-4 | TGTGCCAGCAGTGCCGGGACAGGGGCGGAAAAACTGTTTTTT | CASSAGTGAEKLFF
TRBJ2-1 | NA | TRBD2 | TRBV7-2 | TGTGCCAGCAGCCAGGGACTAGGGGTCGATGAGCAGTTCTTC | CASSQGLGVDEQFF
TRBJ2-1 | NA | TRBD2 | TRBV7-8 | TGTGCCAGCAGCCGACCCGGACTAGCAGACTCCTCCTACAATGAGCAGTTCTTC | CASSRPGLADSSYNEQFF
TRBJ2-3 | NA | NA | TRBV11-1 | TGTGCCAGCAGCTCGGGACGGGAGACCTACACAGATACGCAGTATTTT | CASSSGRETYTDTQYF
TRBJ2-3 | NA | NA | TRBV28 | TGTGCCAGCAGTATACCGGGACTCGACACAGATACGCAGTATTTT | CASSIPGLDTDTQYF
TRBJ2-5 | few | NA | TRBV28 | TGTGCCAGCAGTTTAGGAGCAGCCCTAAGAGAGCAGTACTTC | CASSLGAALREQYF
TRBJ2-5 | NA | NA | TRBV25-1 | TGTGCCAGCAGATCACGGACTTCCATGAAAGGAGGGGGCTGGGAGACCCAGTACTTC | CASRSRTSMKGGGWETQYF
TRBJ1-2 | NA | NA | TRBV12-3/TRBV12-4 | TGTGCCAGCAGGCACCGACCCGGCCGGGGCTACACCTTC | CASRHRPGRGYTF
TRBJ1-5 | NA | TRBD1 | TRBV4-1 | TGCGCCAGCAGCCTCGGGACAGTATCTCAGCCCCAGCATTTT | CASSLGTVSQPQHF